This is a list of T cell receptor beta chains from one sample in a study of sequential checkpoint blockade in melanoma. Clones were read by immunoSEQ multiplex PCR, and TCRdb kept only the in-frame ones, dropping some. The profile shows approximately 21,000 clones, 65% to 85% of them singletons. Sequences were derived from CD8+ T cells sorted from blood (inferred from file names), sampled from a patient given nivolumab and ipilimumab in sequence. The source is a human donor with melanoma. Each CDR3 is given with its conserved first and last residue. D genes are given only for firm matches. Some rows have no size entry. The others give once, few or many, or a class for an expanded clone.

TRBJ2-7	TRBD1	NA	TRBV4-1	CASSQSGTGLYYEQYF	TGCGCCAGCAGCCAATCCGGGACAGGTCTATACTACGAGCAGTACTTC
TRBJ2-1	TRBD1	few	TRBV6-1	CAIQDRGSRNEQFF	TGTGCCATTCAGGACAGGGGGAGTAGGAATGAGCAGTTCTTC
TRBJ2-7	TRBD1	NA	TRBV27	CASSDRAYEQYF	TGTGCCAGCAGCGACAGGGCTTACGAGCAGTACTTC
TRBJ2-6	TRBD1	medium-sized	TRBV2	CASSDGTGDLSGANVLTF	TGTGCCAGCAGTGATGGGACAGGGGACCTCTCTGGGGCCAACGTCCTGACTTTC
TRBJ2-7	TRBD2	once	TRBV27	CASSPLTSGRPWEQYF	TGTGCCAGCAGCCCGCTGACTAGCGGGAGGCCCTGGGAGCAGTACTTC
TRBJ2-7	TRBD1	few	TRBV11-3	CASSLEGQGVDEQYF	TGTGCCAGCAGCTTAGAGGGACAGGGGGTGGACGAGCAGTACTTC
TRBJ1-2	TRBD1	NA	TRBV27	CASSLQGEWEGYTF	TGTGCCAGCAGTCTCCAGGGGGAATGGGAAGGCTACACCTTC
TRBJ1-1	NA	NA	TRBV27	CASSFGQGPNTEAFF	TGTGCCAGCAGTTTCGGGCAGGGGCCGAACACTGAAGCTTTCTTT
TRBJ2-3	TRBD2	NA	TRBV4-1	CASSLRLAGDTQYF	TGCGCCAGCAGTCTTCGTTTAGCGGGGGATACGCAGTATTTT
TRBJ1-5	NA	NA	TRBV4-3	CASSQLFGSNQPQHF	TGCGCCAGCAGCCAATTGTTCGGTAGCAATCAGCCCCAGCATTTT
TRBJ2-7	NA	NA	TRBV7-2	CASSLLRGGFEQYF	TGTGCCAGCAGCTTATTAAGGGGGGGGTTCGAGCAGTACTTC
TRBJ2-1	TRBD1	NA	TRBV28	CASSQPGTVNEQFF	TGTGCCAGCAGTCAACCGGGGACAGTTAATGAGCAGTTCTTC
TRBJ2-2	TRBD2	NA	TRBV27	CAVLAGYTGELFF	TGTGCCGTCCTAGCGGGTTACACCGGGGAGCTGTTTTTT
TRBJ2-7	TRBD2	NA	TRBV4-1	CASSQVGSGINEQYF	TGCGCCAGCAGCCAAGTCGGGAGCGGGATCAACGAGCAGTACTTC
TRBJ2-4	NA	NA	TRBV9	CASSPHIGTKNIQYF	TGTGCCAGCAGCCCCCATATCGGGACTAAAAACATTCAGTACTTC
TRBJ2-1	NA	NA	TRBV6-6	CASSSLLSDNEQFF	TGTGCCAGCAGCTCCCTTCTGAGCGACAATGAGCAGTTCTTC
TRBJ2-7	TRBD1	NA	TRBV9	CASSVGDRAFEQYF	TGTGCCAGCAGCGTAGGGGACAGAGCCTTCGAGCAGTACTTC
TRBJ2-7	NA	NA	TRBV19	CASSIDDLPSGGEQYF	TGTGCCAGTAGTATAGACGACCTCCCGTCGGGTGGAGAGCAGTACTTC
TRBJ1-5	NA	once	TRBV2	CASSAGAGGNQPQHF	TGTGCCAGCAGTGCGGGTGCAGGGGGCAATCAGCCCCAGCATTTT
TRBJ2-5	TRBD1	NA	TRBV28	CASGQGGVFGQYF	TGTGCCAGTGGACAGGGGGGGGTTTTTGGGCAGTACTTC
TRBJ2-7	TRBD1	NA	TRBV4-1	CASSQEDRVREQYF	TGCGCCAGCAGCCAAGAGGACAGGGTCCGCGAGCAGTACTTC
TRBJ2-7	TRBD2	NA	TRBV27	CASSLNTRTSGPYEQYF	TGTGCCAGCAGTTTAAATACGCGGACTAGCGGGCCCTACGAGCAGTACTTC
TRBJ2-1	NA	once	TRBV6-4	CASSDFHGNEQFF	TGTGCCAGCAGTGACTTTCACGGGAATGAGCAGTTCTTC
TRBJ2-5	NA	NA	TRBV5-1	CASSPLDLQETQYF	TGCGCCAGCAGCCCCCTCGACTTACAAGAGACCCAGTACTTC
TRBJ2-2	TRBD1	NA	TRBV10-1	CASSEYTGTEHNTGELFF	TGCGCCAGCAGTGAGTACACAGGGACAGAGCATAACACCGGGGAGCTGTTTTTT
TRBJ2-1	NA	NA	TRBV7-2	CASSLVMLRDIAHNEQFF	TGTGCCAGCAGCTTAGTAATGCTTCGGGACATCGCCCACAATGAGCAGTTCTTC
TRBJ2-7	NA	NA	TRBV28	CASRIGTLYEQYF	TGTGCCAGCCGAATCGGTACCCTCTACGAGCAGTACTTC